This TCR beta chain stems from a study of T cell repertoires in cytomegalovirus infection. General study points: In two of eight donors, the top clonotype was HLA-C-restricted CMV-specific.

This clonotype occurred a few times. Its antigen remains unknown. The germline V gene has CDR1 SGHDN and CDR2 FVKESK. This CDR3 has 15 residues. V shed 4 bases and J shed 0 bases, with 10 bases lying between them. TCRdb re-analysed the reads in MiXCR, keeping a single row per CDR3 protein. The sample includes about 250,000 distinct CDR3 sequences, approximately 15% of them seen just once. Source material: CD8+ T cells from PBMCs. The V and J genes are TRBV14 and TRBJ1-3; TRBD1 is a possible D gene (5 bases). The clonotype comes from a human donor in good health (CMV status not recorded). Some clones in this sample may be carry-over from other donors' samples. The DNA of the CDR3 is TGTGCCAGCAGCCCATCAGGGAACTCTGGAAACACCATATATTTT. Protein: CASSPSGNSGNTIYF.